These T cell receptor beta chains were read from a single sample in a study of blood T cell repertoires in COVID-19. Sequenced by immunoSEQ multiplex PCR; TCRdb stores in-frame clones only, minus some. The data contain around 150,000 clones, approximately 89% of them seen just once; the ten biggest clones take up about 10%. Sequenced input: peripheral blood. Every receptor here comes from a man aged 55 to 69 with active or convalescent COVID-19. Each CDR3 is given with its conserved first and last residue. The order of the fields is clone size, J gene, D gene, V gene, CDR3 DNA, CDR3 protein. The D gene is left open where the match is weak. Clone size is not always given. Where it is, it says once, few, many or a class for expanded clones.

clone size: -; J gene: TRBJ2-1; D gene: -; V gene: TRBV10-3; CDR3 DNA: TGTGCCATCAGTGAGTTGGACCGCGGGGAGCAGTTCTTC; CDR3 protein: CAISELDRGEQFF
clone size: -; J gene: TRBJ2-5; D gene: -; V gene: TRBV14; CDR3 DNA: TGTGCCAGCAGCCAAGACCCCGGGAGAAAGACCCAGTACTTC; CDR3 protein: CASSQDPGRKTQYF
clone size: -; J gene: TRBJ1-2; D gene: TRBD1; V gene: TRBV6-6; CDR3 DNA: TGTGCCAGCAGGACAGGGCTCGACTATGGCTACACCTTC; CDR3 protein: CASRTGLDYGYTF
clone size: -; J gene: TRBJ1-1; D gene: -; V gene: TRBV18; CDR3 DNA: TGTGCCAGCTCACGGGAGGGCATGAACACTGAAGCTTTCTTT; CDR3 protein: CASSREGMNTEAFF
clone size: -; J gene: TRBJ2-7; D gene: TRBD1; V gene: TRBV11-1; CDR3 DNA: TGTGCCAGCAGCTTAAACAGGGGTTCCTACGAGCAGTACTTC; CDR3 protein: CASSLNRGSYEQYF
clone size: -; J gene: TRBJ1-6; D gene: TRBD1; V gene: TRBV15; CDR3 DNA: TGTGCCACCAGCCGGGACAGGGGGCATGATTCACCCCTCCACTTT; CDR3 protein: CATSRDRGHDSPLHF
clone size: -; J gene: TRBJ2-1; D gene: TRBD1; V gene: TRBV5-3; CDR3 DNA: TGTGCCAGAAGCGCGAGGGACAGGGTACACAATGAGCAGTTCTTC; CDR3 protein: CARSARDRVHNEQFF
clone size: -; J gene: TRBJ2-2; D gene: TRBD1; V gene: TRBV5-1; CDR3 DNA: TGCGCCAGCAGCTTGGCCGACAGGGGCTTCACCGGGGAGCTGTTTTTT; CDR3 protein: CASSLADRGFTGELFF
clone size: -; J gene: TRBJ1-1; D gene: -; V gene: TRBV19; CDR3 DNA: TGTGCCAGTAGTGGGCCTAGGGGCACTGAAGCTTTCTTT; CDR3 protein: CASSGPRGTEAFF
clone size: -; J gene: TRBJ1-5; D gene: -; V gene: TRBV6-5; CDR3 DNA: TGTGCCAGCAGTTACGGGCAGAGCAATCAGCCCCAGCATTTT; CDR3 protein: CASSYGQSNQPQHF
clone size: -; J gene: TRBJ1-5; D gene: -; V gene: TRBV28; CDR3 DNA: TGTGCCAGCAGATCTATCCAGGGTGGGGCTCGTAGCAATCAGCCCCAGCATTTT; CDR3 protein: CASRSIQGGARSNQPQHF
clone size: -; J gene: TRBJ1-2; D gene: -; V gene: TRBV6-5; CDR3 DNA: TGTGCCAGCAGGAGCGGACAGTTTAACTATGGCTACACCTTC; CDR3 protein: CASRSGQFNYGYTF
clone size: -; J gene: TRBJ1-2; D gene: TRBD1; V gene: TRBV6-4; CDR3 DNA: TGTGCCAGCAGTCCCGACAGGGGCTATGGCTACACCTTC; CDR3 protein: CASSPDRGYGYTF
clone size: -; J gene: TRBJ2-7; D gene: -; V gene: TRBV28; CDR3 DNA: TGTGCCAGCAGTCCTTCCACAGGACGGACCCTAGACGAGCAGTACTTC; CDR3 protein: CASSPSTGRTLDEQYF
clone size: once; J gene: TRBJ2-2; D gene: TRBD1; V gene: TRBV7-2; CDR3 DNA: TGTGCCAGCAGTTCGGACAGGGGATACACCGGGGAGCTGTTTTTT; CDR3 protein: CASSSDRGYTGELFF
clone size: -; J gene: TRBJ1-5; D gene: TRBD1; V gene: TRBV2; CDR3 DNA: TGTGCCAGCTCCCAGGGGGAGCCCCAGCATTTT; CDR3 protein: CASSQGEPQHF
clone size: -; J gene: TRBJ2-5; D gene: TRBD2; V gene: TRBV28; CDR3 DNA: TGTGCCAGCAGCCCTCCCGTTGCGGGAGCAGAGACCCAGTACTTC; CDR3 protein: CASSPPVAGAETQYF
clone size: -; J gene: TRBJ1-5; D gene: TRBD1; V gene: TRBV6-5; CDR3 DNA: TGTGCCAGCATCCTACAGGGGGCAAGCAATCAGCCCCAGCATTTT; CDR3 protein: CASILQGASNQPQHF
clone size: -; J gene: TRBJ2-1; D gene: TRBD2; V gene: TRBV11-3; CDR3 DNA: TGTGCCAGCAGCCCTAGTCGACTAGCGGGTTCTTACAATGAGCAGTTCTTC; CDR3 protein: CASSPSRLAGSYNEQFF
clone size: -; J gene: TRBJ1-2; D gene: TRBD1; V gene: TRBV12-3/TRBV12-4; CDR3 DNA: TGTGCCAGCAGGTGGGACAGAGATGGCTACACCTTC; CDR3 protein: CASRWDRDGYTF
clone size: -; J gene: TRBJ2-7; D gene: TRBD1; V gene: TRBV10-2; CDR3 DNA: TGCGCCAGCAGCCCGGGACAGGCTTACGAGCAGTACTTC; CDR3 protein: CASSPGQAYEQYF
clone size: -; J gene: TRBJ1-2; D gene: TRBD1; V gene: TRBV28; CDR3 DNA: TGTGCCAGCAGTGTTTGGACAGGGGAATCCTATGGCTACACCTTC; CDR3 protein: CASSVWTGESYGYTF
clone size: -; J gene: TRBJ1-2; D gene: TRBD1; V gene: TRBV28; CDR3 DNA: TGTGCCAGCAGCTCAGGGGGTCGAGGCTACACCTTC; CDR3 protein: CASSSGGRGYTF
clone size: -; J gene: TRBJ1-1; D gene: -; V gene: TRBV10-3; CDR3 DNA: TGTGCCATCAGTGAAAAGGCAGGGTGGAATGAAGCTTTCTTT; CDR3 protein: CAISEKAGWNEAFF
clone size: -; J gene: TRBJ2-4; D gene: TRBD1; V gene: TRBV11-2; CDR3 DNA: TGTGCCAGCAGACCGATAGGGGCACAGGGGAGAGCCAAAAACATTCAGTACTTC; CDR3 protein: CASRPIGAQGRAKNIQYF
clone size: -; J gene: TRBJ1-5; D gene: TRBD1; V gene: TRBV18; CDR3 DNA: TGTGCCAGCTCCCCCCGGGACAGCACCTATCAGCCCCAGCATTTT; CDR3 protein: CASSPRDSTYQPQHF
clone size: once; J gene: TRBJ2-3; D gene: TRBD2; V gene: TRBV11-2; CDR3 DNA: TGTGCCAGCAGCTTAGCGAAACATGGGACTACCCGCACAGATACGCAGTATTTT; CDR3 protein: CASSLAKHGTTRTDTQYF
clone size: -; J gene: TRBJ1-5; D gene: -; V gene: TRBV13; CDR3 DNA: TGTGCCAGCAGCTTACCGAATCAGCCCCAGCATTTT; CDR3 protein: CASSLPNQPQHF
clone size: -; J gene: TRBJ2-7; D gene: -; V gene: TRBV18; CDR3 DNA: TGTGCCAGCTCACCACTTGGAGGCAGCGACGAGCAGTACTTC; CDR3 protein: CASSPLGGSDEQYF
clone size: once; J gene: TRBJ2-5; D gene: -; V gene: TRBV29-1; CDR3 DNA: TGCAGCGCCCAGACTAGCCAAGAGACCCAGTACTTC; CDR3 protein: CSAQTSQETQYF
clone size: -; J gene: TRBJ2-5; D gene: TRBD2; V gene: TRBV5-1; CDR3 DNA: TGCGCCAGCAGCTTGCGAGGCGCGGGGGTTGGGGAGACCCAGTACTTC; CDR3 protein: CASSLRGAGVGETQYF
clone size: -; J gene: TRBJ2-1; D gene: -; V gene: TRBV29-1; CDR3 DNA: TGCAGCGCTCGGACCCAGGAGGTAGGTGAGCAGTTCTTC; CDR3 protein: CSARTQEVGEQFF
clone size: -; J gene: TRBJ2-3; D gene: TRBD2; V gene: TRBV2; CDR3 DNA: TGTGCCACCCAAAAACGAGCGGGAGGAACAGATACGCAGTATTTT; CDR3 protein: CATQKRAGGTDTQYF
clone size: few; J gene: TRBJ2-2; D gene: -; V gene: TRBV7-9; CDR3 DNA: TGTGCCAGCAGTTTGTTCCGAACTAACACCGGGGAGCTGTTTTTT; CDR3 protein: CASSLFRTNTGELFF
clone size: once; J gene: TRBJ2-5; D gene: TRBD1; V gene: TRBV7-2; CDR3 DNA: TGTGCCAGCAGCTTAGAAGGGACAGGGGGAAGGGTCCAGTACTTC; CDR3 protein: CASSLEGTGGRVQYF
clone size: -; J gene: TRBJ1-3; D gene: -; V gene: TRBV6-5; CDR3 DNA: TGTGCCAGCAGTTACGGCAGGGCTGGAAACACCATATATTTT; CDR3 protein: CASSYGRAGNTIYF
clone size: -; J gene: TRBJ2-7; D gene: TRBD1; V gene: TRBV19; CDR3 DNA: TGTGCCAGTAGTACGGACAGGGGCGTCTACGAGCAGTACTTC; CDR3 protein: CASSTDRGVYEQYF
clone size: once; J gene: TRBJ1-3; D gene: -; V gene: TRBV7-9; CDR3 DNA: TGTGCCAGCAGCTTAAAGGAGGCAACTGGAAACACCATATATTTT; CDR3 protein: CASSLKEATGNTIYF
clone size: -; J gene: TRBJ2-2; D gene: TRBD1; V gene: TRBV7-2; CDR3 DNA: TGTGCCAGCAGCTTCCGGGACAGGGGCGCCGGGGAGCTGTTTTTT; CDR3 protein: CASSFRDRGAGELFF
clone size: -; J gene: TRBJ2-7; D gene: TRBD2; V gene: TRBV28; CDR3 DNA: TGTGCCAGCAGTTTGGGAGGGTCGGACTACGAGCAGTACTTC; CDR3 protein: CASSLGGSDYEQYF
clone size: -; J gene: TRBJ2-2; D gene: TRBD1; V gene: TRBV27; CDR3 DNA: TGTGCCAGCAGTCCTGACAGGGGAAGGTACACCGGGGAGCTGTTTTTT; CDR3 protein: CASSPDRGRYTGELFF
clone size: -; J gene: TRBJ2-1; D gene: TRBD1; V gene: TRBV18; CDR3 DNA: TGTGCCAGCTCACCACCAGGGACAGGTTACAATGAGCAGTTCTTC; CDR3 protein: CASSPPGTGYNEQFF
clone size: -; J gene: TRBJ1-2; D gene: -; V gene: TRBV7-9; CDR3 DNA: TGTGCCAGCAGCTTAGCAGGGGGTCCCAACTATGGCTACACCTTC; CDR3 protein: CASSLAGGPNYGYTF
clone size: -; J gene: TRBJ1-1; D gene: -; V gene: TRBV6-5; CDR3 DNA: TGTGCCACCCAGTTATCTGGGAACACTGAAGCTTTCTTT; CDR3 protein: CATQLSGNTEAFF
clone size: -; J gene: TRBJ2-1; D gene: -; V gene: TRBV24-1; CDR3 DNA: TGTGCCACCAGTGATTCGACTTGGAACTACAATGAGCAGTTCTTC; CDR3 protein: CATSDSTWNYNEQFF
clone size: -; J gene: TRBJ2-7; D gene: TRBD2; V gene: TRBV7-3; CDR3 DNA: TGTGCCAGCAGCGTGACCGGGACTAGCGGGAGCGAGCAGTACTTC; CDR3 protein: CASSVTGTSGSEQYF
clone size: -; J gene: TRBJ2-7; D gene: -; V gene: TRBV28; CDR3 DNA: TGTGCCAGCAGTTTAGAGGCCGAGCAGTACTTC; CDR3 protein: CASSLEAEQYF
clone size: -; J gene: TRBJ1-4; D gene: -; V gene: TRBV20-1; CDR3 DNA: TGCAGTGCTAGCCTCACCGGAAAACTGTTTTTT; CDR3 protein: CSASLTGKLFF
clone size: -; J gene: TRBJ2-7; D gene: TRBD1; V gene: TRBV28; CDR3 DNA: TGTGCCAGCAGTCCATCCGGGACAGGGGGCAACGAGCAGTACTTC; CDR3 protein: CASSPSGTGGNEQYF
clone size: -; J gene: TRBJ2-7; D gene: -; V gene: TRBV29-1; CDR3 DNA: TGCAGCGTGATGACAGGCTACGAGCAGTACTTC; CDR3 protein: CSVMTGYEQYF
clone size: -; J gene: TRBJ2-3; D gene: -; V gene: TRBV4-3; CDR3 DNA: TGCGCCAGCAGCCAAGATCCGGGTCCTAGCACAGATACGCAGTATTTT; CDR3 protein: CASSQDPGPSTDTQYF
clone size: -; J gene: TRBJ2-4; D gene: -; V gene: TRBV19; CDR3 DNA: TGTGCCAGTAGTATAGGCACTACTTTGGTCAAAAACATTCAGTACTTC; CDR3 protein: CASSIGTTLVKNIQYF
clone size: few; J gene: TRBJ2-7; D gene: TRBD2; V gene: TRBV28; CDR3 DNA: TGTGCCAGCCAACCTGGCGGTAGCGGGAGAAAAGGCGAGCAGTACTTC; CDR3 protein: CASQPGGSGRKGEQYF
clone size: -; J gene: TRBJ2-7; D gene: -; V gene: TRBV18; CDR3 DNA: TGTGCCAGCTCACCACCGACAGACTTATCCTACGAGCAGTACTTC; CDR3 protein: CASSPPTDLSYEQYF
clone size: -; J gene: TRBJ2-7; D gene: TRBD2; V gene: TRBV24-1; CDR3 DNA: TGTGCCACCAGTGAGCGGGAGGAGCAGTACTTC; CDR3 protein: CATSEREEQYF
clone size: -; J gene: TRBJ1-6; D gene: -; V gene: TRBV15; CDR3 DNA: TGTGCCACCAGCAGCCCCCTTGAAGGACAGAGCTCCTATAATTCACCCCTCCACTTT; CDR3 protein: CATSSPLEGQSSYNSPLHF
clone size: -; J gene: TRBJ2-7; D gene: -; V gene: TRBV7-3; CDR3 DNA: TGTGCCAGCAGCCCCTTCAGTGGCCACGAGCAGTACTTC; CDR3 protein: CASSPFSGHEQYF
clone size: -; J gene: TRBJ2-5; D gene: -; V gene: TRBV30; CDR3 DNA: TGTGCCTGGAGTGTAGGCGGGGTTGGTGTGGAGACCCAGTACTTC; CDR3 protein: CAWSVGGVGVETQYF